Below are 10 T cell receptor beta chains sequenced from a single sample in a study of human T cells and chemical hapten exposure. TCRdb passed the RACE reads through MiXCR, listing each CDR3 protein once. Of 150,000 or so distinct CDR3 sequences listed, roughly 15% are singletons. Sample time point: patch test 1, 2 weeks after DPC sensitization. This sample's treatment: therapeutic diphenylcyclopropenone sensitization with weekly scalp DPC. This specimen consisted of whole blood, obtained in connection with sensitization to the hapten diphenylcyclopropenone (DPC). The receptors were gathered from a woman in her 30s with alopecia areata. Some clones in this sample may be carry-over from other donors' samples.

V usage is TRBV7-2 and J usage is TRBJ1-6, with D hard to call. CDR3 length equals 15 residues. V was clipped by 5 bases and J by 9 bases, with 17 bases between them. Germline CDR1 and CDR2: SGHTA and FQGNSA. The CDR3 reads CASSRETGWGSPLHF. CDR3 nucleotides: TGTGCCAGCAGCCGGGAGACGGGATGGGGTTCACCCCTCCACTTT.

This clonotype was detected only a few times. DNA of the CDR3: TGCAGTGCTAAGCTTGAGGGTTCACCCCTCCACTTT. Translation: CSAKLEGSPLHF. This sequence joins TRBV20-1 and TRBJ1-6; D remains unclear. CDR1 is DFQATT, CDR2 SNEGSKA, per germline (reference sequence). The V end lost 4 bases, the J end lost 9 bases, and 10 bases lay between the germline ends. The CDR3 runs to 12 residues.

The table lists this clonotype with a few counts. The gene calls are TRBV20-1 and TRBJ2-7, with a tentative D call TRBD1 (5 bases). This CDR3 region has 11 residues. The V end was cut by 8 bases, the J end by 6 bases, with 14 bases between. CDR1 and CDR2 (germline): DFQATT, SNEGSKA (reference sequence). The chain's CDR3 is CSQGTVFEQYF. CDR3 coding DNA: TGCAGTCAGGGAACAGTCTTCGAGCAGTACTTC.

V usage is TRBV18 and J usage is TRBJ2-7; no firm D call. The CDR3 has 13 residues. Germline V CDR1 and CDR2: KGHSH, LQKENI. The V gene lost 0 bases and the J gene lost 5 bases, with 8 bases spanning the gap. The CDR3 bases are TGTGCCAGCTCACCACCAGCCCGGGACGAGCAGTACTTC. It codes for CASSPPARDEQYF.

In its sample, this clonotype was seen a few times. The rearrangement uses TRBV29-1 and TRBJ2-7; 8 bases line up with TRBD1. Germline lookup yields CDR1 SQVTM and CDR2 ANQGSEA. V gave up 4 bases and J gave up 3 bases; unmatched junction bases: 5. The CDR3 totals 13 residues. CDR3 sequence: CSVAWTGIYEQYF. CDR3 nucleotides: TGCAGCGTTGCCTGGACAGGGATCTACGAGCAGTACTTC.

The chain has TRBV2 and TRBJ2-2, with D perhaps TRBD1 or TRBD2 (6 bases each). In germline, CDR1 is SNHLY, CDR2 FYNNEI. Trimming left V 5 bases short and J 2 bases short, with 12 bases between. The CDR3 sequence is 15 residues long. CDR3 nucleotide sequence: TGTGCCAGCAGTCCCCAGGGGACTAACACCGGGGAGCTGTTTTTT. This encodes CASSPQGTNTGELFF.

This clonotype was seen only a few times. V gene TRBV29-1 combines with J gene TRBJ2-7, with D possibly being TRBD1 (5 bases). Between the trimmed V and J ends, which lost 4 bases and 1 base, there was a span of 14 bases. Per the germline V gene, CDR1 is SQVTM and CDR2 is ANQGSEA. The CDR3 contains 14 residues. The DNA of the CDR3 is TGCAGCGTTGTAGTAGGGGTGGGGTCCTACGAGCAGTACTTC. It translates to CSVVVGVGSYEQYF.

This chain uses TRBV3-1 with TRBJ2-7, with TRBD2 matching 11 bases. From germline, CDR1 is LGHDT and CDR2 YNNKEL (reference sequence). The CDR3 sequence is 15 residues long. The trim removed 7 bases at V and 2 bases at J, leaving 7 bases unmatched. The CDR3 DNA sequence: TGTGCCAGCACGAGGACTAGCGGGTCCCCCTACGAGCAGTACTTC. Translation: CASTRTSGSPYEQYF.

The rearrangement uses TRBV7-2 and TRBJ2-1, with D perhaps given as TRBD1 or TRBD2 (5 bases each). Per the germline V gene, CDR1 is SGHTA and CDR2 is FQGNSA. Trimming removed 1 base from V and 8 bases from J, with 15 bases in between. The CDR3 loop spans 15 amino acids. For the CDR3, the DNA is TGTGCCAGCAGCTTAGGGGCAGGGAGCCGATATGAGCAGTTCTTC. It codes for CASSLGAGSRYEQFF.

A few counts support this clonotype. This chain joins TRBV11-3 and TRBJ2-1; the D gene is possibly TRBD2 (7 bases). The CDR3 is 17 amino acids. Germline CDR1 is SGHNT and CDR2 is YENEEA. The germline V and J ends were trimmed by 0 bases and 1 base, with 13 bases remaining between them. The CDR3 sequence is CASSLEGGGKSYNEQFF. Here the CDR3 DNA reads TGTGCCAGCAGCTTAGAGGGAGGGGGTAAATCCTACAATGAGCAGTTCTTC.